Below are 14 T cell receptor beta chains sequenced from a single sample in a study of OX40 agonist ivuxolimab in advanced cancers. The protocol was immunoSEQ multiplex PCR, while the TCRdb copy is restricted to in-frame clones and leaves out a portion. The table records tens of thousands of clones, 80% to 90% of them present only once. The sample in question was CD4+ or CD8+ T cells sorted from blood, obtained in a trial of the OX40 agonist ivuxolimab. These receptors originate from an adult with an advanced solid tumor such as melanoma, head and neck, liver or kidney cancer.

V usage is TRBV27 and J usage is TRBJ2-3; TRBD2 matches at 10 bases. V was pared by 3 bases and J by 4 bases, with 4 bases of the junction left unmatched. The CDR3 contains 15 residues. Germline CDR1 reads MNHEY; CDR2 reads SMNVEV (reference sequence). The CDR3 nucleotides read TGTGCCAGCAGTTTGACTAGCGGGTATTCAGATACGCAGTATTTT. Protein product: CASSLTSGYSDTQYF.

This clone has just one count. The CDR3 is CASSLGTAWFGYTF. CDR3 coding DNA: TGTGCCAGCAGCCTAGGGACAGCTTGGTTTGGCTACACCTTC. This rearrangement joins TRBV5-4 to TRBJ1-2; 7 bases are shared with TRBD1. CDR1 is SGHNT and CDR2 is YYREEE in the germline V gene (reference sequence). After removal of 4 bases from V and 7 bases from J, the junction contained 10 bases not matched to a gene. The CDR3 has 14 amino acids.

The chain links TRBV7-9 to TRBJ2-5; weak D call: TRBD2 (5 bases). CDR3 length: 15 residues. V gave up 1 base and J gave up 5 bases, with 14 bases separating them. CDR1 is SEHNR, CDR2 FQNEAQ, per germline (reference sequence). The CDR3: CASSLVAAGLETQYF. As DNA, the CDR3 is TGTGCCAGCAGCTTAGTGGCTGCGGGTCTGGAGACCCAGTACTTC.

The chain joins TRBV2 to TRBJ2-1, with 7 bases lining up with TRBD2. CDR1 is SNHLY, CDR2 FYNNEI, per germline. The CDR3 has 17 residues. The junction had 14 bases not matched to a gene; V was cut back by 9 bases and J by 0 bases. In DNA, the CDR3 is TGTGCCAGAAAGTCCTCAATAGGGAGGGGCTCCTACAATGAGCAGTTCTTC. It specifies CARKSSIGRGSYNEQFF.

The rearrangement uses TRBV28 and TRBJ1-2, with D maybe TRBD1 (5 bases). V gave up 2 bases and J gave up 4 bases, with 14 bases separating them. The CDR3 is 15 amino acids. Germline V gene data show CDR1 as MDHEN and CDR2 as SYDVKM. CDR3 region: CASSLPAGVLYGYTF. The DNA of the CDR3 is TGTGCCAGCAGTTTACCCGCGGGGGTGCTCTATGGCTACACCTTC.

The sample holds one count of this clone. V is TRBV7-8 and J is TRBJ2-2, with D maybe TRBD2 (7 bases). V was shortened by 1 base and J by 0 bases, with 12 bases between the two germline ends. This CDR3 spans 17 amino acids. Germline V gene data show CDR1 as SGHVS and CDR2 as FQNEAQ. In nucleotides, the CDR3 is TGTGCCAGCAGCTTAGGCGGGGGCGTAACGAACACCGGGGAGCTGTTTTTT. It is translated as CASSLGGGVTNTGELFF.

This sequence joins TRBV9 and TRBJ2-2; 9 positions match TRBD2. The J segment lost 2 bases and the V segment lost 2 bases, leaving 7 bases of the junction unmatched. This CDR3 contains 17 residues. Germline CDR1 SGDLS, CDR2 YYNGEE. The CDR3: CASSVAASGINTGELFF. The CDR3 DNA sequence: TGTGCCAGCAGCGTTGCGGCTAGCGGGATTAACACCGGGGAGCTGTTTTTT.

The chain has TRBV7-2 and TRBJ1-2; 8 nucleotides align to TRBD1. J lost 4 bases, V lost 4 bases, and 8 bases had no gene match. The CDR3 covers 15 residues. Germline-derived CDR1 and CDR2 are SGHTA and FQGNSA. CDR3 nucleotide sequence: TGTGCCAGCAGCTCTCGGGACAGGCGATTCTATGGCTACACCTTC. This codes for CASSSRDRRFYGYTF.

This clone was picked up a small number of times. The chain employs TRBV12-1 and TRBJ2-1; the table gives TRBD1 as D, unverified against the DNA. TRBV12-1 is a listed pseudogene. The CDR3 contains 15 residues. CDR3 in DNA: TGTGCCAGCAGCCCCTTCCAGGTATCCTACAATGAGCAGTTCTTC. It translates to CASSPFQVSYNEQFF.

This sequence joins TRBV9 and TRBJ2-1, with unresolved D. Trimming cost V 10 bases and J 7 bases, with 12 bases left between them. The CDR3 length is 11 residues. Germline CDR1 reads SGDLS; CDR2 reads YYNGEE. CDR3 amino acids: CAVWVGNEQFF. CDR3 DNA: TGTGCCGTTTGGGTTGGGAATGAGCAGTTCTTC.

This chain links TRBV2 with TRBJ1-2; possibly TRBD1 for D (5 bases). V was clipped by 2 bases and J by 8 bases, with 12 bases between them. Per the germline V gene, CDR1 is SNHLY and CDR2 is FYNNEI. CDR3 length equals 13 residues. The CDR3 nucleotides read TGTGCCAGCAGTGAATCACAGGCTTTGGGCTACACCTTC. Amino acid sequence: CASSESQALGYTF.

The J gene is TRBJ2-3, the V gene TRBV18; the D gene could be TRBD1 or TRBD2 (5 bases each). The CDR3 spans 16 residues. V shed 3 bases and J shed 3 bases, with 16 bases lying between them. Germline CDR1 and CDR2: KGHSH and LQKENI. CDR3 loop: CASSPTGTFRTDTQYF. The CDR3 nucleotides read TGTGCCAGCTCACCCACCGGGACGTTTAGGACAGATACGCAGTATTTT.

The rearrangement joins TRBV27 to TRBJ1-2, with 12 bases identical to TRBD1. The germline V gene encodes CDR1 MNHEY and CDR2 SMNVEV (reference sequence). After removal of 5 bases from V and 4 bases from J, the junction contained 11 bases not matched to a gene. The CDR3 loop spans 17 amino acids. CDR3: CASSPERGQGALYGYTF. In DNA form, the CDR3 reads TGTGCCAGCAGTCCCGAAAGGGGACAGGGGGCCCTCTATGGCTACACCTTC.

This chain connects TRBV5-8 to TRBJ2-6; no clear D gene. Germline values: CDR1 SGHTS, CDR2 YDEGEE. V was shortened by 2 bases and J by 0 bases, with 3 bases between the two germline ends. This CDR3 spans 14 amino acids. The CDR3 nucleotides read TGTGCCAGCAGCTTCGGCTCTGGGGCCAACGTCCTGACTTTC. Translated: CASSFGSGANVLTF.